A selection of T cell receptor beta chains follows, all from one sample in a study of blood T cell repertoires in COVID-19. Repertoires were generated with immunoSEQ multiplex PCR, while TCRdb's copy carries only in-frame clones and drops some. The table lists tens of thousands of clones, about 88% of them singletons. What was sequenced was peripheral blood. These receptors came from a man aged 65 to 79 with active COVID-19. Both conserved end residues are part of each CDR3. Fields, in order: V gene, J gene, D gene, CDR3 DNA, CDR3 protein. D genes are given only for firm matches.

TRBV2	TRBJ1-2	TRBD1	TGTGCCAGCAGGAAAGAAGGGACAGTAGTTGGCTACACCTTC	CASRKEGTVVGYTF
TRBV12-3/TRBV12-4	TRBJ2-2	NA	TGTGCCAGCAGTCGCGTCGCCGGGGAGCTGTTTTTT	CASSRVAGELFF
TRBV9	TRBJ1-5	NA	TGTGCCAGCAGTCCGGGGATTAGCAATCAGCCCCAGCATTTT	CASSPGISNQPQHF
TRBV3-1/TRBV3-2	TRBJ2-7	NA	TGTGCCAGCAGCCAAGATTCGGGTGGCTCCACCTACGAGCAGTACTTC	CASSQDSGGSTYEQYF
TRBV3-1/TRBV3-2	TRBJ1-2	NA	TGTGCCAGCAGCGAAAGACAGGTTCCCTATGGCTACACCTTC	CASSERQVPYGYTF
TRBV6-2/TRBV6-3	TRBJ1-2	TRBD1	TGTGCCAGCAGCTCAACCCCCGGGACAGGGATGAACTATGGCTACACCTTC	CASSSTPGTGMNYGYTF
TRBV19	TRBJ2-7	TRBD1	TGTGCCAGTAGTATTGGGACAGGGGGATTCGAGCAGTACTTC	CASSIGTGGFEQYF
TRBV4-2	TRBJ1-6	NA	TGTGCCAGCAGCCAAGATCTGGCAGGAAATTCACCCCTCCACTTT	CASSQDLAGNSPLHF
TRBV5-6	TRBJ2-7	NA	TGTGCCAGCAGCGGCCGGAGGCGGGGCGAGCAGTACTTC	CASSGRRRGEQYF
TRBV7-2	TRBJ1-1	NA	TGTGCCAGCAGCTTATACGGGATTGAAGCTTTCTTT	CASSLYGIEAFF
TRBV5-1	TRBJ1-1	TRBD1	TGCGCCAGCAGCTTGGACTACAGGGGTTCGAACACTGAAGCTTTCTTT	CASSLDYRGSNTEAFF